The clone carrying this TCR beta chain was seen ten or more times. Its antigen remains unidentified. This sample is part of a study of regulatory T cells in long-lasting Graves disease. For the study at large: Graves' patients diagnosed newly had used antithyroid drugs under 3 months.

Combining iRepertoire HTBI primers with Arm-PCR of CDR3 regions, the authors built TCR beta libraries. In the authors' workflow: Identification of gene segments yielded over 60 TRBV and about 14 TRBJ across samples. TCRdb re-derived calls from the multiplex PCR reads in MiXCR, one entry per CDR3 protein. The V and J calls here are based on TCRdb, not the publication. This table has over 450,000 distinct CDR3 sequences, 12% appearing once. Time point indicated: newly diagnosed GD, antithyroid drugs for less than 3 months. PBMC-derived RNA was used for the TCR library. Study-wide findings and caveats: Lower TCR diversity was seen in persistent Graves' patients than in newly diagnosed ones.

Trimming cost V 6 bases and J 5 bases; bases outside gene matches: 9. Germline V gene data show CDR1 as DFQATT and CDR2 as SNEGSKA (reference sequence). This CDR3 region has 14 residues. The same sample was also used in a study of T cells in Graves' hyperthyroidism and ophthalmopathy.

The chain recombines TRBV20-1 with TRBJ2-3; 9 bases line up with TRBD2. The receptor's source is a woman younger than 45 with Graves disease. The source was peripheral blood mononuclear cells (PBMCs), collected at new diagnosis, from a patient treated with antithyroid drugs. CDR3 DNA sequence: TGCAGTGCCCGACCCCTAGCGGGGCGAGATACGCAGTATTTT. It is translated as CSARPLAGRDTQYF.